The table lists the clone carrying this T cell receptor (beta chain) with many counts. The sample comes from a study of spatial heterogeneity in lung cancer. Looking at the study overall: The study consistently detected more beta-chain than alpha-chain sequences.

V shed 2 bases, J shed 0 bases, and the junction held 6 bases outside the gene matches. The germline V gene has CDR1 MGHRA and CDR2 YSYEKL. The CDR3 has 17 amino acids. A unique molecular identifier was carried by every single TCR cDNA molecule. MiXCR, run by TCRdb on the 5' RACE reads, gives a single entry per CDR3 protein. Altogether 10,000 to 15,000 distinct CDR3 sequences are present, around 4% being singletons, with the ten largest covering 45%. Time point described: sample taken at primary tumor resection. Samples were donated by 72 untreated early-stage non-small cell lung cancer patients. No cell sorting; template was whole RNA from tumor, lung tissue or PBMC.

The chain uses TRBV4-1 and TRBJ2-3, with TRBD2 matching 9 bases. This clonotype was obtained from a male donor with early-stage non-small cell lung cancer. The sequences come from PBMCs, collected at surgery. DNA of the CDR3: TGCGCCAGCAGCCAAAGATCTAGCGGGACTAGCACAGATACGCAGTATTTT. It codes for CASSQRSSGTSTDTQYF.